This T cell receptor beta chain was identified during a study of T cell changes during pregnancy in multiple sclerosis. This table comes from immunoSEQ multiplex PCR, and its TCRdb copy is limited to in-frame clones, with some not included. In the table there are approximately 60,000 clones, about 90% of which are singletons. This CDR3 spans 16 amino acids. V gave up 5 bases and J gave up 4 bases, with 18 bases separating them. CDR1 is LNHDA, CDR2 SQIVND, per germline (reference sequence). The chain combines TRBV19 with TRBJ1-3; D gene unclear. This sample comprised peripheral blood, obtained in the first trimester of pregnancy. The receptor was isolated from a female donor with multiple sclerosis, enrolled in a pregnancy study. CDR3 sequence reads: CASSPGRPIAGNTIYF. CDR3 nucleotide sequence: TGTGCCAGTAGTCCGGGAAGGCCGATAGCAGGAAACACCATATATTTT.